The rows below give T cell receptor beta chains drawn from one sample of a study of PD-1 blockade in classical Hodgkin lymphoma. Profiling relied on immunoSEQ multiplex PCR, and the TCRdb table lists in-frame clones only, not all of them. The profile covers roughly 29,000 clones, with 85% to 90% appearing a single time and less than 2.5% taken by the ten largest. Here the sequenced sample was CD4+ T cells from blood, taken before the fourth cycle of nivolumab. Receptors were obtained from a human donor with classical Hodgkin lymphoma. Both conserved end residues are part of each CDR3. D genes are given only for firm matches. Clone sizes are given selectively: once, few, many, or a class where the clone is expanded.

-	TRBV7-7	-	TRBJ2-5	CASSARFTETQYF	TGTGCTAGCAGCGCCAGGTTTACAGAGACCCAGTACTTC
once	TRBV4-2	TRBD2	TRBJ2-7	CASSQDLTSGAVYEQYF	TGTGCCAGCAGCCAGGATCTAACTAGCGGGGCTGTTTACGAGCAGTACTTC
-	TRBV2	TRBD1	TRBJ2-3	CASSPGTGRTDTQYF	TGTGCCAGCAGTCCCGGGACAGGGAGAACAGATACGCAGTATTTT
-	TRBV4-1	-	TRBJ1-4	CASSPLMGGTNEKLFF	TGCGCCAGCAGCCCTCTGATGGGGGGAACTAATGAAAAACTGTTTTTT
-	TRBV6-6	TRBD1	TRBJ1-5	CASSDRTGSQPQHF	TGTGCCAGCAGTGATAGGACAGGGTCCCAGCCCCAGCATTTT
-	TRBV5-6	TRBD1	TRBJ1-3	CASSLAGTGRRNTIYF	TGTGCCAGCAGCTTGGCCGGGACAGGGAGGCGAAACACCATATATTTT
-	TRBV27	TRBD2	TRBJ2-2	CASRLAGVINGELFF	TGTGCCAGCAGACTAGCGGGAGTTATTAACGGGGAGCTGTTTTTT
-	TRBV25-1	-	TRBJ1-1	CASGQTNTEAFF	TGTGCCAGCGGACAGACGAACACTGAAGCTTTCTTT
-	TRBV5-4	-	TRBJ1-1	CASSARTVGYTEAFF	TGTGCCAGCAGCGCTCGTACGGTAGGGTACACTGAAGCTTTCTTT
-	TRBV5-8	-	TRBJ1-5	CASSRGPVGGNQPQHF	TGTGCCAGCAGCCGTGGCCCTGTGGGGGGCAATCAGCCCCAGCATTTT
-	TRBV13	-	TRBJ2-3	CASSLGGRPNTQYF	TGTGCCAGCAGCTTAGGCGGGCGGCCAAATACGCAGTATTTT
-	TRBV7-2	TRBD1	TRBJ2-7	CASSSRTGTYEQYF	TGTGCCAGCAGCTCGCGGACAGGGACCTACGAGCAGTACTTC
-	TRBV7-6	TRBD1	TRBJ1-4	CASSIWTGFGEKLFF	TGTGCCAGCAGCATCTGGACAGGGTTCGGTGAAAAACTGTTTTTT
few	TRBV19	-	TRBJ1-1	CASKKQVMNTEAFF	TGTGCCAGTAAAAAACAGGTGATGAACACTGAAGCTTTCTTT
-	TRBV2	TRBD2	TRBJ2-2	CASSDLDGRAAGELFF	TGTGCCAGCAGTGATTTAGATGGGAGGGCCGCCGGGGAGCTGTTTTTT
-	TRBV28	-	TRBJ1-4	CASRTSGFGLFF	TGTGCCAGCAGGACTTCAGGGTTCGGGCTGTTTTTT
-	TRBV4-2	-	TRBJ2-2	CASSLVGQSDTGELFF	TGTGCCAGCAGCCTCGTAGGACAGTCAGACACCGGGGAGCTGTTTTTT
-	TRBV9	-	TRBJ2-2	CASSTPGRLLGELFF	TGTGCCAGCAGCACTCCGGGACGGCTTCTCGGGGAGCTGTTTTTT
-	TRBV2	-	TRBJ1-2	CASRVIKRGNYGYTF	TGTGCCAGCAGGGTAATTAAGCGAGGAAACTATGGCTACACCTTC
-	TRBV9	-	TRBJ2-1	CASSEGPQGGANNEQFF	TGTGCCAGCAGCGAGGGTCCCCAGGGGGGGGCTAACAATGAGCAGTTCTTC
-	TRBV5-8	TRBD2	TRBJ2-2	CASRGPSGRFGELFF	TGTGCCAGCAGAGGCCCTAGCGGGCGTTTCGGGGAGCTGTTTTTT
-	TRBV25-1	-	TRBJ1-1	CASSDGRADEAFF	TGTGCCAGCAGTGACGGCAGGGCCGACGAAGCTTTCTTT
-	TRBV5-1	TRBD1	TRBJ1-2	CASSRGTAYGYTF	TGCGCCAGCAGCAGAGGGACAGCCTATGGCTACACCTTC
-	TRBV30	-	TRBJ2-3	CAWTYRYTDTQYF	TGTGCCTGGACCTACAGGTACACAGATACGCAGTATTTT
-	TRBV28	-	TRBJ1-5	CASSWGRLHQPQHF	TGTGCCAGCAGCTGGGGCAGATTACATCAGCCCCAGCATTTT
once	TRBV6-5	-	TRBJ2-7	CASSYDGNYEQYF	TGTGCCAGCAGTTACGACGGTAACTACGAGCAGTACTTC
once	TRBV6-6	TRBD2	TRBJ2-3	CAVGTSRTDTQYF	TGTGCAGTGGGGACTAGCAGGACAGATACGCAGTATTTT
-	TRBV10-2	-	TRBJ2-7	CASSESGWAGYEQYF	TGCGCCAGCAGTGAGTCTGGCTGGGCGGGGTACGAGCAGTACTTC
-	TRBV27	-	TRBJ2-6	CASSFSGANVLTF	TGTGCCAGCAGTTTTTCTGGGGCCAACGTCCTGACTTTC